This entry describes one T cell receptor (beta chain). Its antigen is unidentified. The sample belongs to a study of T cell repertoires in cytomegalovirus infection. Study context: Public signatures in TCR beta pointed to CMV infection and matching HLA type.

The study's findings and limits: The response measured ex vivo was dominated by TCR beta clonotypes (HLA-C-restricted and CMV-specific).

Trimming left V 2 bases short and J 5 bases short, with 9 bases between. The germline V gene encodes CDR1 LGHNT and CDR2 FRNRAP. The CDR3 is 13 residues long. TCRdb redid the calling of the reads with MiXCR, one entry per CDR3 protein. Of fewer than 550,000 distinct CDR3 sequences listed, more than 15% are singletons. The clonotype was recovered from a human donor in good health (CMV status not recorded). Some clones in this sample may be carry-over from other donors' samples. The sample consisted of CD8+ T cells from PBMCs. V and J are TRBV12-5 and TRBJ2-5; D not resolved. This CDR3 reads CASGLSGWETQYF. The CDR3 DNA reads TGTGCTAGTGGTTTGTCAGGTTGGGAGACCCAGTACTTC.